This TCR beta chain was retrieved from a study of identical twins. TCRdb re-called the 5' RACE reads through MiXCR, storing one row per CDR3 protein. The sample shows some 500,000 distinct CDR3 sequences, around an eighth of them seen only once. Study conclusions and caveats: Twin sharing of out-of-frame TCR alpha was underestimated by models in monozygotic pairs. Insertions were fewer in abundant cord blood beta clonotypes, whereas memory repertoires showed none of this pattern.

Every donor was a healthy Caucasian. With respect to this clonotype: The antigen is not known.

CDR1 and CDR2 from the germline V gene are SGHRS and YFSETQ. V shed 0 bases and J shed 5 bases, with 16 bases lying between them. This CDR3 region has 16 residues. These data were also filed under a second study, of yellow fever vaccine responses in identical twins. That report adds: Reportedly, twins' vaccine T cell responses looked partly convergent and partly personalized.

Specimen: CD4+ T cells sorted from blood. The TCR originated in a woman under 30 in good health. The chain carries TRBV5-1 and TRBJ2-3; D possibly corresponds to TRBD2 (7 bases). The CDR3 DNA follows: TGCGCCAGCAGCTTGGGAGGGGGGGGCAGGAGAGATACGCAGTATTTT. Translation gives CASSLGGGGRRDTQYF. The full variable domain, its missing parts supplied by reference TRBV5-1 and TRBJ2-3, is KAGVTQTPRYLIKTRGQQVTLSCSPISGHRSVSWYQQTPGQGLQFLFEYFSETQRNKGNFPGRFSGRQFSNSRSEMNVSTLELGDSALYLCASSLGGGGRRDTQYFGPGTRLTVL.